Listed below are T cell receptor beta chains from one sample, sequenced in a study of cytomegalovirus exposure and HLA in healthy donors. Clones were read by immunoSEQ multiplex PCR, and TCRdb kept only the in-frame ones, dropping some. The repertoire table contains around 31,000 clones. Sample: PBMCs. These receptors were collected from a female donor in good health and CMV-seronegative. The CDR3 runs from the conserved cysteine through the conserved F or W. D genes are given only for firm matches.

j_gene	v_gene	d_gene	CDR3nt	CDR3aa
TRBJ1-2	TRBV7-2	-	TGTGCCAGCAGCTTAGCGGACAGCAAGATTAACTATGGCTACACCTTC	CASSLADSKINYGYTF
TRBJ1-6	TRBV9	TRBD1	TGTGCCAGCAGCGGCCGGGACAGGGACTCCTATAATTCACCCCTCCACTTT	CASSGRDRDSYNSPLHF
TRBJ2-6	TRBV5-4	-	TGTGCCAGCAGCTTGTCCGTTGGGGCCAACGTCCTGACTTTC	CASSLSVGANVLTF
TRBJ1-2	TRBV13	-	TGTGCCAGCAGCCGACGCGGGTCCCAGACTGGCTACACCTTC	CASSRRGSQTGYTF
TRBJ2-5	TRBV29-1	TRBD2	TGCAGCGTTGAGAAAGCGGGGGGTCCACAAGAGACCCAGTACTTC	CSVEKAGGPQETQYF
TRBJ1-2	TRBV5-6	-	TGTGCCAGCAGCTTGGGGGCTGTAAGAGATCTTTTGGACTACACCTTC	CASSLGAVRDLLDYTF
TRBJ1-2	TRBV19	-	TGTGCCAGTAGTATCAGCGGGGGCTACACCTTC	CASSISGGYTF
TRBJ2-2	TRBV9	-	TGTGCCAGCGGTCGGCGGGACCGCACCGGGGAGCTGTTTTTT	CASGRRDRTGELFF
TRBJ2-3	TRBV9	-	TGTGCCAGCAGCGTAGCTTCGACTAGCACAGATACGCAGTATTTT	CASSVASTSTDTQYF
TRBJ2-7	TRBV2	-	TGTGCCAGCAGTGAAGGCGGCACATACTACGAGCAGTACTTC	CASSEGGTYYEQYF
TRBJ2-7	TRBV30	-	TGTGCCTGGAACCAGCCCCACAGTTACGAGCAGTACTTC	CAWNQPHSYEQYF
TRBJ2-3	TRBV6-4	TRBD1	TGTGCCAGCAGTGAGGGACAGGGGGCCACAGATACGCAGTATTTT	CASSEGQGATDTQYF
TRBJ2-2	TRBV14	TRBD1	TGTGCCAGCAGCCAATTCCAGGGGGCCTCCGGGGAGCTGTTTTTT	CASSQFQGASGELFF
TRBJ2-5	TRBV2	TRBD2	TGTGCCAGCAGTGAGACTAGCGGGGGATCACTAGAGACCCAGTACTTC	CASSETSGGSLETQYF
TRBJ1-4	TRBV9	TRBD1	TGTGCCAGCAGCGCCTCGGGACAGCCAACTAATGAAAAACTGTTTTTT	CASSASGQPTNEKLFF
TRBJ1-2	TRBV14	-	TGTGCCAGCAGCCAAGACAGGGGTAATTACTATGGCTACACCTTC	CASSQDRGNYYGYTF